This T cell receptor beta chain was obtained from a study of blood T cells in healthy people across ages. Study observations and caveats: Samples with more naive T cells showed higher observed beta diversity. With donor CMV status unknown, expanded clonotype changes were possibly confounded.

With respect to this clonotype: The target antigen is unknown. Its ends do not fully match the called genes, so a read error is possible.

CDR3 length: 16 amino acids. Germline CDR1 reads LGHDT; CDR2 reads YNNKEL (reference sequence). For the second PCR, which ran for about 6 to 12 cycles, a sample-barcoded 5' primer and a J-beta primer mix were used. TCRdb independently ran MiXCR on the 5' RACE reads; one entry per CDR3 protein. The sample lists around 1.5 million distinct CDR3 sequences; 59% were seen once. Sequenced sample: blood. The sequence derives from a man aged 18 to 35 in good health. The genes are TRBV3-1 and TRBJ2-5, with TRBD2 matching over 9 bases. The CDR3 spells CAGSQGVAGDQETQYF. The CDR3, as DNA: TGTGCCGGCAGCCAAGGAGTAGCGGGGGACCAAGAGACCCAGTACTTC.